At least ten counts were recorded for the clone carrying this T cell receptor beta chain. Antigen: not known. Deletions cut 5 bases from V and 4 bases from J, with 8 bases between. CDR3 length: 12 amino acids. Per germline, CDR1 MNHEY and CDR2 SVGAGI. This entry comes from a study of neurological immune-mediated disorders. Study-wide results and caveats: One related-CDR3 cluster, found by phylogenetic grouping, held repertoires of 18 of 34 multiple sclerosis patients and is a possible signature. The greatest TCR clonal expansion appeared in HTLV-1-associated myelopathy and the smallest, falling below healthy controls, in multiple sclerosis.

PBMCs stored at -80 C, 2 million in total, were the source of the unsorted libraries. The cDNA was synthesized by means of template-switch 5'RACE, which was carried out with 10-nucleotide random UMIs. TCRdb passed the 5' RACE reads through MiXCR, listing each CDR3 protein once. This sample has about 66,000 distinct CDR3 sequences; around 3.3% occur once, and the top ten carry around 3.6%. The source is a man aged 40-55 years with multiple sclerosis. This sequence joins TRBV6-5 and TRBJ1-2; D is unclear. Sequencing was done on a sample of PBMCs. The CDR3 region has the DNA TGTGCCAGCAGTAAGGACGGCTATGGCTACACCTTC. Its protein product is CASSKDGYGYTF.